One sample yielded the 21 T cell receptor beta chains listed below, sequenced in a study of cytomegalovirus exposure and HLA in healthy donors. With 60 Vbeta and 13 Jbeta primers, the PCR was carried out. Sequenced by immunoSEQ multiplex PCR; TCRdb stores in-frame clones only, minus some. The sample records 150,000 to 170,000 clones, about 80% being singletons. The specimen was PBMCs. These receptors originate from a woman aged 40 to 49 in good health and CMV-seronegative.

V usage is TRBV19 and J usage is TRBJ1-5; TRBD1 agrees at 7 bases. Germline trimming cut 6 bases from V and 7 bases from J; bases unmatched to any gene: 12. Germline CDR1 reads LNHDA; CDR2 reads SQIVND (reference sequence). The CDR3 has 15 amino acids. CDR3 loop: CASSLTPGGIQPQHF. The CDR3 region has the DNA TGTGCCAGTAGCCTTACGCCAGGGGGGATCCAGCCCCAGCATTTT.

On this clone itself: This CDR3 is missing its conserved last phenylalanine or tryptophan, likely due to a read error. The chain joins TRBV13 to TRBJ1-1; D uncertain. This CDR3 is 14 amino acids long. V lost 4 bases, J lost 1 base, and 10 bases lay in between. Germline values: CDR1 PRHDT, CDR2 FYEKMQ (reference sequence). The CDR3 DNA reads TGTGCCAGCAGCTCCCTCGCCAGGAACACTGAAGCTTTCGTT. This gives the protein CASSSLARNTEAFV.

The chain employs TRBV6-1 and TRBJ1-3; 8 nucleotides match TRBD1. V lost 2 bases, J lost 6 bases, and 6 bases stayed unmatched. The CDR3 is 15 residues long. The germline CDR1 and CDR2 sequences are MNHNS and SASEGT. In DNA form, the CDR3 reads TGTGCCAGCAGTGAACCCGGGACAGGACAAAACACCATATATTTT. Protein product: CASSEPGTGQNTIYF.

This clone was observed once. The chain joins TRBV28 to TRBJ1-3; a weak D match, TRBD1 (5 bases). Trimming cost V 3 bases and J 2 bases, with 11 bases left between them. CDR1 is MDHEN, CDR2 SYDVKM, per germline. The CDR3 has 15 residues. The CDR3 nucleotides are TGTGCCAGCAGTTTGAATGGGGGGGCTGGAAACACCATATATTTT. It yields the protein CASSLNGGAGNTIYF.

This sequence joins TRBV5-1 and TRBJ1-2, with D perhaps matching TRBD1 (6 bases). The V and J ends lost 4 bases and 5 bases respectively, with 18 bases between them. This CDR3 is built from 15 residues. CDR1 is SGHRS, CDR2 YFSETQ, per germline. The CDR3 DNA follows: TGCGCCAGCAGCATCCCCGGGGGGGGCACGTATGGCTACACCTTC. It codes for CASSIPGGGTYGYTF.

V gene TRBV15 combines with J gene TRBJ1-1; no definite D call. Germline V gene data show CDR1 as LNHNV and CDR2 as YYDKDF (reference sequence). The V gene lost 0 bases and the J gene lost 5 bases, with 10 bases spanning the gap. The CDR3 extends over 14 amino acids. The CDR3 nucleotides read TGTGCCACCAGCAGAGATAACAGTGGAACTGAAGCTTTCTTT. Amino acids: CATSRDNSGTEAFF.

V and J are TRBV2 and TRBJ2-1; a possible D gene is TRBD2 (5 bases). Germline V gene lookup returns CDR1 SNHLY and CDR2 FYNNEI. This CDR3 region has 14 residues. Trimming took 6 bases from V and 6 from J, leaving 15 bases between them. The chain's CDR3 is CASRGGLTTNEQFF. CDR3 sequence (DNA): TGTGCCAGCAGGGGTGGACTTACAACCAATGAGCAGTTCTTC.

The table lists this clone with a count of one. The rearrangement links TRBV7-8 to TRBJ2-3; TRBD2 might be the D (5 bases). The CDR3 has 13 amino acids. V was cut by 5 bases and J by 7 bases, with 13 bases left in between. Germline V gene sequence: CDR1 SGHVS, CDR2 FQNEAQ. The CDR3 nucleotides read TGTGCCAGCAGCCCCACCAAGGACTATACGCAGTATTTT. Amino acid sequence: CASSPTKDYTQYF.

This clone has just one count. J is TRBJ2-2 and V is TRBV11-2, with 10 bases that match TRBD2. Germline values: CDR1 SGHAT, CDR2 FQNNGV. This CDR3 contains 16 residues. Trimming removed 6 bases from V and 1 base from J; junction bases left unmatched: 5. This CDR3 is CASRRLAGGNTGELFF. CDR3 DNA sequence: TGTGCCAGCAGGAGATTAGCGGGGGGGAACACCGGGGAGCTGTTTTTT. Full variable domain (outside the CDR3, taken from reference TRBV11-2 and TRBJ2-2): EAGVAQSPRYKIIEKRQSVAFWCNPISGHATLYWYQQILGQGPKLLIQFQNNGVVDDSQLPKDRFSAERLKGVDSTLKIQPAKLEDSAVYLCASRRLAGGNTGELFFGEGSRLTVL.

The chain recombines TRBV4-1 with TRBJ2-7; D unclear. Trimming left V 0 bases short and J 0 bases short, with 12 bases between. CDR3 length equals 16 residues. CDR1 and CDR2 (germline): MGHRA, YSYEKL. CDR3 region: CASSQDGQKSSYEQYF. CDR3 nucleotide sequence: TGCGCCAGCAGCCAAGATGGCCAGAAAAGCTCCTACGAGCAGTACTTC.

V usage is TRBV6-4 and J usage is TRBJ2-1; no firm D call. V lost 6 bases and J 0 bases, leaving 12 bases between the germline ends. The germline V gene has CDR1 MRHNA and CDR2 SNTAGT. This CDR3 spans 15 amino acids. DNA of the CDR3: TGTGCCAGCAGACCTGAGGCGAGCTCCTACAATGAGCAGTTCTTC. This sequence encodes CASRPEASSYNEQFF.

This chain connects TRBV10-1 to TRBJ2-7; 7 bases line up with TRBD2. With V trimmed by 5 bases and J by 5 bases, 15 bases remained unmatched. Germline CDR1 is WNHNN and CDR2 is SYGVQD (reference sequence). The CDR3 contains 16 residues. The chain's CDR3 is CASSFSSGPGRNEQYF. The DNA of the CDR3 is TGCGCCAGCAGTTTTTCCTCCGGGCCCGGGAGGAACGAGCAGTACTTC.

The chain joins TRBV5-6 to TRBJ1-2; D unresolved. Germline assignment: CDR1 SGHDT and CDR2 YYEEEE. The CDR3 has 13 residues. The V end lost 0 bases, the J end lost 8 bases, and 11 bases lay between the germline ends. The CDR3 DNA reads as TGTGCCAGCAGCTTGGGGAGGCCCCGGGGCTACACCTTC. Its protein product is CASSLGRPRGYTF.

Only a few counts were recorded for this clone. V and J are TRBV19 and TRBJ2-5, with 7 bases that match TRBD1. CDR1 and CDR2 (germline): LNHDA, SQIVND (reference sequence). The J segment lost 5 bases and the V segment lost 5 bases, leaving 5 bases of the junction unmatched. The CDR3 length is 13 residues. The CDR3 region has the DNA TGTGCCAGTAGTGGGGGACAGTTCGAGACCCAGTACTTC. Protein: CASSGGQFETQYF.

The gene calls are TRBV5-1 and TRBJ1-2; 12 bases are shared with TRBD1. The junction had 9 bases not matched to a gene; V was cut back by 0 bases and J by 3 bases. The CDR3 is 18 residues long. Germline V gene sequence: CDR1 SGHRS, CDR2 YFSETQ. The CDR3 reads CASSLVGTGGAGHYGYTF. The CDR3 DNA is TGCGCCAGCAGCTTGGTGGGGACAGGGGGCGCGGGGCACTATGGCTACACCTTC.

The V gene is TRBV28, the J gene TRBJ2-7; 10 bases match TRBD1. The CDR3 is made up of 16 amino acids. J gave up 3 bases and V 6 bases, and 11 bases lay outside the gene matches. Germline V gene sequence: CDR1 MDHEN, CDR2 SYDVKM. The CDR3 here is CASSGPGDRGLYEQYF. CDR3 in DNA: TGTGCCAGCAGCGGTCCGGGGGACAGGGGACTCTACGAGCAGTACTTC.

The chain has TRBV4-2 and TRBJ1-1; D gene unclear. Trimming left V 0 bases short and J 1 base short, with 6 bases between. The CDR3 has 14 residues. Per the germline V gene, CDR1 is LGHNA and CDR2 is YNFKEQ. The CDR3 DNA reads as TGTGCCAGCAGCCAAGAGGGCAGGAACACTGAAGCTTTCTTT. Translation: CASSQEGRNTEAFF.

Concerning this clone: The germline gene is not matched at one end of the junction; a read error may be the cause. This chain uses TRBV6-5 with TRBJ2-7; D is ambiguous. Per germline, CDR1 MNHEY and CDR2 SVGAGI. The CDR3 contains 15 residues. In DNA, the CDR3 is TGTACCAGCAGCCCAACCATCCGGGTCGCCTACGAGCAGTACTTC. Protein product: CTSSPTIRVAYEQYF.

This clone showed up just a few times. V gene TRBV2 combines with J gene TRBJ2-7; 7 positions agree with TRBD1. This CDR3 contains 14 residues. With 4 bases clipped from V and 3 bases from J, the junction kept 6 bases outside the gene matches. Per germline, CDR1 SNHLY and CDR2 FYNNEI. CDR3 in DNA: TGTGCCAGCAGTGTGACAGGGAGCGACTACGAGCAGTACTTC. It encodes CASSVTGSDYEQYF.

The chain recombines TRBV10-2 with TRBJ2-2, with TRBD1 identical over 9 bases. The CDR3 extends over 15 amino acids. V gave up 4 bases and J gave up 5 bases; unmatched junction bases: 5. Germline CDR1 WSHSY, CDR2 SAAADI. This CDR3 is CASSVETGGTGELFF. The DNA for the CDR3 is TGCGCCAGCAGTGTCGAGACAGGGGGTACCGGGGAGCTGTTTTTT.

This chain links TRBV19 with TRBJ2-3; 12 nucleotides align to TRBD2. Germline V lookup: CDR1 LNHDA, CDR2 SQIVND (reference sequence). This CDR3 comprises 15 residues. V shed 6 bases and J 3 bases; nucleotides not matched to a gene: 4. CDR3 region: CASRRLAGETDTQYF. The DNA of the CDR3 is TGTGCCAGTAGGAGACTAGCGGGAGAAACAGATACGCAGTATTTT.